This T cell receptor (beta chain) originates from a study of blood T cell repertoires in COVID-19. Across the study: Material from acute and convalescent COVID-19 was sourced from the United States, Italy and Spain.

Measured with immunoSEQ multiplex PCR; TCRdb has only the in-frame clones, and not every one. The sample consists of over 100,000 clones, about 89% of them appearing once. J was trimmed by 7 bases and V by 2 bases; bases with no gene match: 15. This CDR3 is 17 amino acids long. Germline V gives CDR1 MNHEY, CDR2 SMNVEV (reference sequence). Sequencing was performed on peripheral blood. This TCR derives from a man aged 40-49 years with acute or convalescent COVID-19. The V call is TRBV27, the J call TRBJ2-5; 8 positions match TRBD2. CDR3 coding DNA: TGTGCCAGCAGTTTAGAGGTAGGGACTAGGGCTGGGGGGACCCAGTACTTC. This sequence encodes CASSLEVGTRAGGTQYF.